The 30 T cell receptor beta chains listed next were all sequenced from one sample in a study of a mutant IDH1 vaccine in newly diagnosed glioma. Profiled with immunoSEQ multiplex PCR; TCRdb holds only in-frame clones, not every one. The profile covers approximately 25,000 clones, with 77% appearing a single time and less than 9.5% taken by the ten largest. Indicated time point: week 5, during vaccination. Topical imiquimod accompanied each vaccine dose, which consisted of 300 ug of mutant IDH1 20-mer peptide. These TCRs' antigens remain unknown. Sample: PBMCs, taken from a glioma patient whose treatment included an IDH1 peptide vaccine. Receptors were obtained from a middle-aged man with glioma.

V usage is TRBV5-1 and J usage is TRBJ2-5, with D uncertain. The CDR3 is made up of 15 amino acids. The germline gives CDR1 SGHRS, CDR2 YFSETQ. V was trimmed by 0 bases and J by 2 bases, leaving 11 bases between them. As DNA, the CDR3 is TGCGCCAGCAGCTTGGGAACAGAGTATCAAGAGACCCAGTACTTC. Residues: CASSLGTEYQETQYF.

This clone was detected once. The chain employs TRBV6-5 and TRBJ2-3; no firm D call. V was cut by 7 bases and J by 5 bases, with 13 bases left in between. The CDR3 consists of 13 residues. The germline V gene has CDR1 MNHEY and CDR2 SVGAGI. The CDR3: CASNPRHLDTQYF. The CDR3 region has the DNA TGTGCCAGCAATCCACGACACCTAGATACGCAGTATTTT.

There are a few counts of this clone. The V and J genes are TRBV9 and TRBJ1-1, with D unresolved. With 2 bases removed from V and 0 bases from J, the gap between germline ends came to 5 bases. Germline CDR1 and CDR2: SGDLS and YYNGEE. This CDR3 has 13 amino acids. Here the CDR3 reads CASSVQLNTEAFF. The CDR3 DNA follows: TGTGCCAGCAGCGTGCAGCTGAACACTGAAGCTTTCTTT. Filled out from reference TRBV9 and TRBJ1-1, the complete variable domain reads DSGVTQTPKHLITATGQRVTLRCSPRSGDLSVYWYQQSLDQGLQFLIQYYNGEERAKGNILERFSAQQFPDLHSELNLSSLELGDSALYFCASSVQLNTEAFFGQGTRLTVV.

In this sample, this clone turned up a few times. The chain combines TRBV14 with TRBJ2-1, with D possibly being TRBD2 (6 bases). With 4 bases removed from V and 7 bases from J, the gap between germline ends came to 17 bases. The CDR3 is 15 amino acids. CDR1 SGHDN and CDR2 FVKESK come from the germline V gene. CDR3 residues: CASSPVWGELNEQFF. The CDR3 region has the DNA TGTGCCAGCAGCCCGGTGTGGGGGGAGCTTAATGAGCAGTTCTTC.

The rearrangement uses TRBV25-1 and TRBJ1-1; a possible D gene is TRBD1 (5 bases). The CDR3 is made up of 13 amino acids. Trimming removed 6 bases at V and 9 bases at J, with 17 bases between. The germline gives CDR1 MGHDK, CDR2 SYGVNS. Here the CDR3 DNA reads TGTGCCAGCAGCGGTCCGGGACTGGGACAAGCTTTCTTT. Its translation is CASSGPGLGQAFF. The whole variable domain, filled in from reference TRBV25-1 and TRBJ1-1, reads EADIYQTPRYLVIGTGKKITLECSQTMGHDKMYWYQQDPGMELHLIHYSYGVNSTEKGDLSSESTVSRIRTEHFPLTLESARPSHTSQYLCASSGPGLGQAFFGQGTRLTVV.

Here the CDR3 reads CASSQEGAGGSYEQYF. In DNA form, the CDR3 reads TGCGCCAGCAGCCAAGAAGGAGCGGGAGGTTCTTACGAGCAGTACTTC. The chain recombines TRBV4-1 with TRBJ2-7, with 9 positions matching TRBD2. The CDR3 runs to 16 residues. J lost 4 bases, V lost 0 bases, and 7 bases had no gene match. The germline V gene has CDR1 MGHRA and CDR2 YSYEKL.

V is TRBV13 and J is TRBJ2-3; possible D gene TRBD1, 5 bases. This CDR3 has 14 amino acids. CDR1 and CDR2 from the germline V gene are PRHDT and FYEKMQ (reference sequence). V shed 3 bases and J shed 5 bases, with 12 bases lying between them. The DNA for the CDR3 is TGTGCCAGCAGCTTTTTGACAGAGCAAGATACGCAGTATTTT. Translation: CASSFLTEQDTQYF.

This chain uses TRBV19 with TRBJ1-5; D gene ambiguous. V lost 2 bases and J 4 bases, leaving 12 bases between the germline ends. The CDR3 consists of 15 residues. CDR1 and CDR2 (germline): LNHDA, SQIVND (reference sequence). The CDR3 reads CASSIWVGPNQPQHF. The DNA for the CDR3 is TGTGCCAGTAGTATATGGGTGGGCCCTAATCAGCCCCAGCATTTT. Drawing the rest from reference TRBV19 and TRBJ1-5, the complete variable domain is DGGITQSPKYLFRKEGQNVTLSCEQNLNHDAMYWYRQDPGQGLRLIYYSQIVNDFQKGDIAEGYSVSREKKESFPLTVTSAQKNPTAFYLCASSIWVGPNQPQHFGDGTRLSIL.

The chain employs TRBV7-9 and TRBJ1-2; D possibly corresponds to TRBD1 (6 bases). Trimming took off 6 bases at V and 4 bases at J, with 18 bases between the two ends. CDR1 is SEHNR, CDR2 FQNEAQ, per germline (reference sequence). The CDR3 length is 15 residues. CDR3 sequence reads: CASRQGLWEAYGYTF. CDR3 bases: TGTGCCAGCAGGCAGGGGCTTTGGGAGGCCTATGGCTACACCTTC.

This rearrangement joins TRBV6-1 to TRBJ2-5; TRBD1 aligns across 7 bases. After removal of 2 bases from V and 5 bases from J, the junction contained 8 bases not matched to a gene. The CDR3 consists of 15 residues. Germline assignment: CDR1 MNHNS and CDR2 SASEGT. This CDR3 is CASSERDSLWETQYF. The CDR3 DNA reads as TGTGCCAGCAGTGAAAGGGACAGCCTGTGGGAGACCCAGTACTTC.

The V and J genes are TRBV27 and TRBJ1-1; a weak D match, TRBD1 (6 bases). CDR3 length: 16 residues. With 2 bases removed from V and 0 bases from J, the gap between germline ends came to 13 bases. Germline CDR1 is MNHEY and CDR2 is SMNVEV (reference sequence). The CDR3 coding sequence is TGTGCCAGCAGTTTACGGCAGGGGTCTATGAACACTGAAGCTTTCTTT. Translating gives CASSLRQGSMNTEAFF.

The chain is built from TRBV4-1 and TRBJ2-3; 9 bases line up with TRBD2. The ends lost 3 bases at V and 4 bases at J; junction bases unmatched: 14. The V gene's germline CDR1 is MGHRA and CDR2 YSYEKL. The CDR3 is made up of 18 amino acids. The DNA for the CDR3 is TGCGCCAGCAGCCATCGAACGGGCGGGAGGGCCCTTTCAGATACGCAGTATTTT. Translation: CASSHRTGGRALSDTQYF.

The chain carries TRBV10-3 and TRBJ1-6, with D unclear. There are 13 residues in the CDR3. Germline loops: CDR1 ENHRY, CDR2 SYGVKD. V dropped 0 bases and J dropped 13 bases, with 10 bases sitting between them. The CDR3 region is CAISESKGTPLHF. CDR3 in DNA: TGTGCCATCAGTGAGTCGAAGGGAACGCCCCTCCACTTT.

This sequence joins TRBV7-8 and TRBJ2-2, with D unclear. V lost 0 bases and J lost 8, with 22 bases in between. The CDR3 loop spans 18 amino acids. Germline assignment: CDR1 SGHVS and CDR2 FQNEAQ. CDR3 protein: CASSLARLRKTHVGELFF. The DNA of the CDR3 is TGTGCCAGCAGCTTAGCGCGGCTAAGAAAAACCCACGTGGGGGAGCTGTTTTTT.

The CDR3 is CASSLGGDEQYF. The CDR3 coding sequence is TGTGCCAGCAGTTTAGGAGGGGACGAGCAGTACTTC. This sequence joins TRBV27 and TRBJ2-7, with TRBD2 as a possible D gene (6 bases). The CDR3 length is 12 residues. Trimming removed 2 bases from V and 5 bases from J, with 7 bases in between. Germline V gene data show CDR1 as MNHEY and CDR2 as SMNVEV (reference sequence).

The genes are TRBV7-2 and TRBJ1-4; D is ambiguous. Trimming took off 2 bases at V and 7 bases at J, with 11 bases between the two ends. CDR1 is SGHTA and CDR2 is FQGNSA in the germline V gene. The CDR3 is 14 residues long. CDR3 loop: CASSLTPGGEKLFF. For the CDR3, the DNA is TGTGCCAGCAGCTTAACCCCGGGCGGTGAAAAACTGTTTTTT.

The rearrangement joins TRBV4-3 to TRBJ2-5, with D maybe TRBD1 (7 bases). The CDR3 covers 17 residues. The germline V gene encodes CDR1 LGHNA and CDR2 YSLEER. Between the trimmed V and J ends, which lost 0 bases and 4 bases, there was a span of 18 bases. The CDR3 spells CASSQDLGAGGTETQYF. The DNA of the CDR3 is TGCGCCAGCAGCCAAGACCTTGGGGCAGGGGGGACAGAGACCCAGTACTTC.

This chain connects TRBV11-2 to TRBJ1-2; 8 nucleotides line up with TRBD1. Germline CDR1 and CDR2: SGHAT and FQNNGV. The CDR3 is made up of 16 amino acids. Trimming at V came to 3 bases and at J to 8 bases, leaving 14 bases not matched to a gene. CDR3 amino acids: CASSFGRGRRLEGYTF. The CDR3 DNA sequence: TGTGCCAGCAGCTTTGGCAGGGGGCGACGCTTGGAGGGCTACACCTTC. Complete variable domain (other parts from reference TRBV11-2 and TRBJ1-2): EAGVAQSPRYKIIEKRQSVAFWCNPISGHATLYWYQQILGQGPKLLIQFQNNGVVDDSQLPKDRFSAERLKGVDSTLKIQPAKLEDSAVYLCASSFGRGRRLEGYTFGSGTRLTVV.

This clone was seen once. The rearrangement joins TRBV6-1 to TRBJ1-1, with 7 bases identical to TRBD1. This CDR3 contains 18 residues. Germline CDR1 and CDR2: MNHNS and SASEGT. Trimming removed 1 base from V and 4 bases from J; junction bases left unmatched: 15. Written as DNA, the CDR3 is TGTGCCAGCAGTGAAGTTGAGGGGGCTAGAGTTCGTAGCACTGAAGCTTTCTTT. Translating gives CASSEVEGARVRSTEAFF.

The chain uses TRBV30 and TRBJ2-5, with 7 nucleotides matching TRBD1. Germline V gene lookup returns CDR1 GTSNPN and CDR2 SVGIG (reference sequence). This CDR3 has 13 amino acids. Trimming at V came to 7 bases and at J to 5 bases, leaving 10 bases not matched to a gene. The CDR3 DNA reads TGTGCCTTCCGACAGGGTGGGGTGGAGACCCAGTACTTC. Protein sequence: CAFRQGGVETQYF.

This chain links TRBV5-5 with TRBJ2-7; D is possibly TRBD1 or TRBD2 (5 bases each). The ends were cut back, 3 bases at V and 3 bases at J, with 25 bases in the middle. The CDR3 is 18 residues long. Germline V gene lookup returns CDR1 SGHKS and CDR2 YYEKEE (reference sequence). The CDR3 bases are TGTGCCAGCAGCTCGTCTATTGGCTCCGGGACCACATTCTACGAGCAGTACTTC. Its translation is CASSSSIGSGTTFYEQYF.

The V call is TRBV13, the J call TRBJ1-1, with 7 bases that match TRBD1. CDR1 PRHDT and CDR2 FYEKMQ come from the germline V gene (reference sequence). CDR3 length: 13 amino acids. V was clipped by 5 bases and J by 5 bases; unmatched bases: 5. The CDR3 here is CASSKTGRTEAFF. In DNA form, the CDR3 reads TGTGCCAGCAGCAAGACAGGGAGGACTGAAGCTTTCTTT.

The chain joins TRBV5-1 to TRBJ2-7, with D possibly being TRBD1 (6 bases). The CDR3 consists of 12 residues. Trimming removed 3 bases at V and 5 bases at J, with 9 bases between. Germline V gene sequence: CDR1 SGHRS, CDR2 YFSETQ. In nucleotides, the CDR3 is TGCGCCAGCAGCTACAACAGGGACGAGCAGTACTTC. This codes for CASSYNRDEQYF.

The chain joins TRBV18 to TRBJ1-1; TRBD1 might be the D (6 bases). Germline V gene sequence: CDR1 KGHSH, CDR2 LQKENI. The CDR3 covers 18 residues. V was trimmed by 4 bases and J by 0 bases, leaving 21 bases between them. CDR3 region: CASSLVRGTQNLNTEAFF. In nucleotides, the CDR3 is TGTGCCAGCTCACTGGTTCGTGGGACACAAAACCTGAACACTGAAGCTTTCTTT. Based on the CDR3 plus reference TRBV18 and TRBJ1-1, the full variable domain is NAGVMQNPRHLVRRRGQEARLRCSPMKGHSHVYWYRQLPEEGLKFMVYLQKENIIDESGMPKERFSAEFPKEGPSILRIQQVVRGDSAAYFCASSLVRGTQNLNTEAFFGQGTRLTVV.

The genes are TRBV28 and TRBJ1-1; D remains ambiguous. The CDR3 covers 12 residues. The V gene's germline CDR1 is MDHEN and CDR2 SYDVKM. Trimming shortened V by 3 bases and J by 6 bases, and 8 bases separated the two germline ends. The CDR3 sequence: CASSLGMAEAFF. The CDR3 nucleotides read TGTGCCAGCAGTTTGGGTATGGCTGAAGCTTTCTTT.

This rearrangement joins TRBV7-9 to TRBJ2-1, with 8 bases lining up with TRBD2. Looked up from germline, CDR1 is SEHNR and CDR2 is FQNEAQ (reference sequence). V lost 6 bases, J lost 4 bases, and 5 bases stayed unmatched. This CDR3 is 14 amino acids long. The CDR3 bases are TGTGCCAGCAGAGCGGGAGTAAAGTACAATGAGCAGTTCTTC. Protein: CASRAGVKYNEQFF.

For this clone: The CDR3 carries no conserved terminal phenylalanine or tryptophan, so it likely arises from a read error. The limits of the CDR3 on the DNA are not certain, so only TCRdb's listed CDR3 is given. The CDR3 protein is CSARDVGRGH. This rearrangement joins TRBV20-1 to TRBJ2-7; TRBD1 reflects the table's D call only, with no check against the DNA. The V gene's germline CDR1 is DFQATT and CDR2 SNEGSKA (reference sequence). The CDR3 adds up to 10 amino acids, both ends counted.

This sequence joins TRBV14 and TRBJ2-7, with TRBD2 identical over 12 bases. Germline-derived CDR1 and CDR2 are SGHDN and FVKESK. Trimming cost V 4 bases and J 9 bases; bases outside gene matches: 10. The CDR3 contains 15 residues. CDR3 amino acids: CASSPRGGLAGGQYF. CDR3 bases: TGTGCCAGCAGCCCCAGGGGGGGACTAGCGGGCGGGCAGTACTTC. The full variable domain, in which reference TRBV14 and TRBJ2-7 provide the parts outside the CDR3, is EAGVTQFPSHSVIEKGQTVTLRCDPISGHDNLYWYRRVMGKEIKFLLHFVKESKQDESGMPNNRFLAERTGGTYSTLKVQPAELEDSGVYFCASSPRGGLAGGQYFGPGTRLTVT.

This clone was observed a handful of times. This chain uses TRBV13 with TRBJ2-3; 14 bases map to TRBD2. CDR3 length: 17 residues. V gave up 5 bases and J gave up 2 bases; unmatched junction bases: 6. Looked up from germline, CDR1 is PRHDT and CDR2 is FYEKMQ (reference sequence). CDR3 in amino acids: CASSLGLAGGNTDTQYF. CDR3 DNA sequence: TGTGCCAGCAGCCTCGGACTAGCGGGAGGTAACACAGATACGCAGTATTTT.

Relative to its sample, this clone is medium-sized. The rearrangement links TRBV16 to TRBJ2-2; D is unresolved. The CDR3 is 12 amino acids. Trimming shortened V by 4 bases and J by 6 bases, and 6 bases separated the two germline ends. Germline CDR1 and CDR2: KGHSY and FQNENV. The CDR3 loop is CASSPLAGELFF. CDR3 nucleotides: TGTGCCAGCAGCCCATTAGCCGGGGAGCTGTTTTTT.